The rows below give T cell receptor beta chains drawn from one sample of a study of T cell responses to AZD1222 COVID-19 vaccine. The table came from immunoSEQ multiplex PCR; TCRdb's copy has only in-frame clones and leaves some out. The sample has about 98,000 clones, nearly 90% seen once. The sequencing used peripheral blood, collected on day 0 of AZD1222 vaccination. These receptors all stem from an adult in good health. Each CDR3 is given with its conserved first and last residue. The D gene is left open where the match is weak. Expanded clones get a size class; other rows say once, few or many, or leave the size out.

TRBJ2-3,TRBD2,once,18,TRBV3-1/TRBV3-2,TGTGCCAGCAGTATTATAGCGGGAGGCGACACGAGCACAGATACGCAGTATTTT,CASSIIAGGDTSTDTQYF
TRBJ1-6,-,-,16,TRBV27,TGTGCCAGCAGTTGGTCGGCCAGGGTAGCTATTTCACCCCTCCACTTT,CASSWSARVAISPLHF
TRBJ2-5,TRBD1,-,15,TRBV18,TGTGCCAGCTCACCTGCGACAGGGTACCAAGAGACCCAGTACTTC,CASSPATGYQETQYF
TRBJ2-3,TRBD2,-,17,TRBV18,TGTGCCAGCTCACCCCGCGGGAGCGGGAGCTCCACAGATACGCAGTATTTT,CASSPRGSGSSTDTQYF
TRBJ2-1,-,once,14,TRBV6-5,TGTGCCAGCAGTTACTCCCCGTTGGACAATGAGCAGTTCTTC,CASSYSPLDNEQFF
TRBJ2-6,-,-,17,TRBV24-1,TGTGCCACCAGTCCGACTTACAGGGGGGGCTCTGCAAACGTCCTGACTTTC,CATSPTYRGGSANVLTF
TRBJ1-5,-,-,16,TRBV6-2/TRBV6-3,TGTGCCAGCAGTTACGATGGCAGCAGTAGCAATCAGCCCCAGCATTTT,CASSYDGSSSNQPQHF
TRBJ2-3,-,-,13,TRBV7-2,TGTGCCAGCAGCCCCCGACAGACTGAAACGCAGTATTTT,CASSPRQTETQYF
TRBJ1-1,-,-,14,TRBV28,TGTGCCAGCAGTCCGAACAGGGAACGGACTGAAGCTTTCTTT,CASSPNRERTEAFF
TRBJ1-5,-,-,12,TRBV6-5,TGTGCCAGCAGACCCCCGAATCAGCCCCAGCATTTT,CASRPPNQPQHF
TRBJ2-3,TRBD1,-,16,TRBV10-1,TGCGCCAGCAGCCCCGGGACAGGGGGTAGCACAGATACGCAGTATTTT,CASSPGTGGSTDTQYF
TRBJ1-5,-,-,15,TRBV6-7,TGTGCCAGCGGGGGCCTGTCTAATAGCAATCAGCCCCAGCATTTT,CASGGLSNSNQPQHF
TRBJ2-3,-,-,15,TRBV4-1,TGCGCCAGCAGCCAGGAACCGAACCCCACAGATACGCAGTATTTT,CASSQEPNPTDTQYF
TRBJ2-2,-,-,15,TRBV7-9,TGTGCCAGCAGTCCGAGAAGCGGGAACACCGGGGAGCTGTTTTTT,CASSPRSGNTGELFF
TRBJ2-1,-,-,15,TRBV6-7,TGTGCCAGCAGTTACAGGATAAGCTCCTACAATGAGCAGTTCTTC,CASSYRISSYNEQFF
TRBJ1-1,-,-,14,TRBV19,TGTGCCAGTAGTATAGGAGGGGAAGTGACTGAAGCTTTCTTT,CASSIGGEVTEAFF
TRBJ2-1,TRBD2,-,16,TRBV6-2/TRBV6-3,TGTGCCAGCAGTGGGACTAGCGGATCCCCCGGGAATGAGCAGTTCTTC,CASSGTSGSPGNEQFF
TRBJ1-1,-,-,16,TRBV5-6,TGTGCCAGCAGCTTGGGTTGGCGGCAGAGGAACACTGAAGCTTTCTTT,CASSLGWRQRNTEAFF
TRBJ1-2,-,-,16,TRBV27,TGTGCCAGCAGTTTAAGCGGCAGGGTGGGGAACTATGGCTACACCTTC,CASSLSGRVGNYGYTF
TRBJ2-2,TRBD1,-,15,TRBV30,TGTGCCTGGAGGCGCCTGGACAGGGAAACCGGGGAGCTGTTTTTT,CAWRRLDRETGELFF
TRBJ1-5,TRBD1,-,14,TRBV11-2,TGTGCCAGCGGACACAGGGGAGAGGGTCAGCCCCAGCATTTT,CASGHRGEGQPQHF
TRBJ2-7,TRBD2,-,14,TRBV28,TGTGCCAGCAGTTTCCAGCGGGAGTTATCCGAGCAGTACTTC,CASSFQRELSEQYF
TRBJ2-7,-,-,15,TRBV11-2,TGTGCCAGCAGCCTCCGACCCGCCGCTGGGGACGAGCAGTACTTC,CASSLRPAAGDEQYF
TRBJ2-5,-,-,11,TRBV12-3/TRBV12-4,TGTGCCAGCAGTTTCCGCGGGACCCAGTACTTC,CASSFRGTQYF
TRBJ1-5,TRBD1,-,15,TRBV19,TGTGCCAGTAGTATAGAAGGGACAGGGGTTCAGCCCCAGCATTTT,CASSIEGTGVQPQHF
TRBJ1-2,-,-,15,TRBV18,TGTGCCAGCTCTCCGGACGCCAAGGGCAACTATGGCTACACCTTC,CASSPDAKGNYGYTF
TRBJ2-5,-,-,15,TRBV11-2,TGTGCCAGCAGCTTAGATCCAGCGGACCAAGAGACCCAGTACTTC,CASSLDPADQETQYF
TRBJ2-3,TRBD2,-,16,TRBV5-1,TGCGCCAGCAGCGATGAGGTAGCGGGGCTCACAGATACGCAGTATTTT,CASSDEVAGLTDTQYF
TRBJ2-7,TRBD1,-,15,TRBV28,TGTGCCAGCACATCCCCGGGACAGGGGGCTTACGAGCAGTACTTC,CASTSPGQGAYEQYF
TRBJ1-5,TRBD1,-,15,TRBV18,TGTGCCAGCTCACGGGGGACAGGGGATTATCAGCCCCAGCATTTT,CASSRGTGDYQPQHF
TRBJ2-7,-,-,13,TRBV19,TGTGCCAGTAGTATTACTTTAACCTACGAGCAGTACTTC,CASSITLTYEQYF